The 17 T cell receptor beta chains reported below all come from one sample, sequenced in a study of a mutant IDH1 vaccine in newly diagnosed glioma. TCRdb's table, derived via immunoSEQ multiplex PCR, lists solely in-frame clones and lacks some. The data contain 30,000 to 35,000 clones, approximately 92% of them singletons. Regarding time point: week 47, end of study. All doses held 300 ug of mutant IDH1 20-mer peptide, with topical imiquimod. Their target antigens are unknown. The starting material was PBMCs, obtained from a glioma patient whose treatment included an IDH1 peptide vaccine. The origin of the receptors is a woman in her thirties or forties with glioma.

The rearrangement uses TRBV4-1 and TRBJ2-7; D uncertain. Per germline, CDR1 MGHRA and CDR2 YSYEKL. The CDR3 is 13 amino acids. Deletions cut 1 base from V and 3 bases from J, with 7 bases between. The CDR3 nucleotides are TGCGCCAGCAGCCAAGCCAGGAACTACGAGCAGTACTTC. Protein: CASSQARNYEQYF.

V usage is TRBV6-5 and J usage is TRBJ2-3; D is ambiguous. The V gene lost 2 bases and the J gene lost 8 bases, with 14 bases spanning the gap. CDR3 length equals 14 residues. Per the germline V gene, CDR1 is MNHEY and CDR2 is SVGAGI. The chain's CDR3 is CASSYEGRLATQYF. CDR3 DNA sequence: TGTGCCAGCAGTTACGAAGGGCGTTTAGCTACGCAGTATTTT.

This chain links TRBV7-2 with TRBJ2-7, with 7 bases matching TRBD1. V shed 4 bases and J 5 bases; nucleotides not matched to a gene: 5. The CDR3 covers 13 residues. Germline CDR1 is SGHTA and CDR2 is FQGNSA. CDR3 amino acids: CASSSKTGDEQYF. The CDR3 coding sequence is TGTGCCAGCAGCTCCAAAACAGGGGACGAGCAGTACTTC.

The V gene is TRBV5-1, the J gene TRBJ1-2; no definite D call. Trimming took off 5 bases at V and 4 bases at J, with 15 bases between the two ends. The germline V gene has CDR1 SGHRS and CDR2 YFSETQ. CDR3 length: 14 residues. CDR3 sequence reads: CASSDDARTYGYTF. As DNA, the CDR3 is TGCGCCAGCAGTGATGACGCCAGGACCTATGGCTACACCTTC.

The rearrangement joins TRBV5-1 to TRBJ2-2; 9 positions match TRBD1. The CDR3 sequence is 18 residues long. With V trimmed by 2 bases and J by 4 bases, 12 bases remained unmatched. Germline V gene lookup returns CDR1 SGHRS and CDR2 YFSETQ. The DNA for the CDR3 is TGCGCCAGCAGCTTCGGGACAGGGTCGAGCGGGATCACCGGGGAGCTGTTTTTT. Amino acid sequence: CASSFGTGSSGITGELFF. Filled out from reference TRBV5-1 and TRBJ2-2, the complete variable domain reads KAGVTQTPRYLIKTRGQQVTLSCSPISGHRSVSWYQQTPGQGLQFLFEYFSETQRNKGNFPGRFSGRQFSNSRSEMNVSTLELGDSALYLCASSFGTGSSGITGELFFGEGSRLTVL.

The rearrangement links TRBV2 to TRBJ1-1; 8 nucleotides line up with TRBD1. After removal of 7 bases from V and 2 bases from J, the junction contained 3 bases not matched to a gene. Looked up from germline, CDR1 is SNHLY and CDR2 is FYNNEI. The CDR3 covers 13 residues. The CDR3 spells CASNGQGNTEAFF. Written as DNA, the CDR3 is TGTGCCAGCAACGGACAGGGCAACACTGAAGCTTTCTTT.

V is TRBV5-1 and J is TRBJ2-1, with 8 bases fitting TRBD1. V dropped 5 bases and J dropped 5; count of bases not matched to a gene: 12. Germline loops: CDR1 SGHRS, CDR2 YFSETQ. This CDR3 spans 16 amino acids. CDR3 loop: CASRLTGQGTNNEQFF. In DNA, the CDR3 is TGCGCCAGCAGACTCACAGGACAGGGAACCAACAATGAGCAGTTCTTC.

The genes are TRBV6-1 and TRBJ2-5; either TRBD1 or TRBD2 may fit D (6 bases each). The CDR3 runs 14 residues. V was shortened by 6 bases and J by 5 bases, with 16 bases between the two germline ends. Germline CDR1 reads MNHNS; CDR2 reads SASEGT. The CDR3, as DNA: TGTGCCAGCAGAGCGAGGGGGGCCGGCGAGACCCAGTACTTC. It translates to CASRARGAGETQYF.

This clone came up once. This chain joins TRBV6-5 and TRBJ1-5; D not resolved. This CDR3 has 15 amino acids. The V and J ends lost 5 bases and 1 base respectively, with 12 bases between them. CDR1 and CDR2 (germline): MNHEY, SVGAGI. CDR3 bases: TGTGCCAGCAGTCCTGACGAGTTGAGCAATCAGCCCCAGCATTTT. Encoded protein: CASSPDELSNQPQHF.

The chain employs TRBV30 and TRBJ1-5; D unclear. The CDR3 is made up of 14 amino acids. V was cut by 1 base and J by 0 bases, with 7 bases left in between. Per germline, CDR1 GTSNPN and CDR2 SVGIG (reference sequence). The CDR3 bases are TGTGCCTGGAGTGGCACAATTAGCAATCAGCCCCAGCATTTT. Amino acid sequence: CAWSGTISNQPQHF.

A single count supports this clone. The chain carries TRBV9 and TRBJ1-5, with TRBD1 identical over 8 bases. The V and J ends lost 3 bases and 7 bases, in that order; junction bases with no gene match: 6. The germline CDR1 and CDR2 sequences are SGDLS and YYNGEE. The CDR3 covers 14 residues. In nucleotides, the CDR3 is TGTGCCAGCAGCGAGACAGGGGTAGGGCAGCCCCAGCATTTT. Protein product: CASSETGVGQPQHF.

This chain joins TRBV28 and TRBJ1-1; 7 nucleotides agree with TRBD1. Unmatched junction bases numbered 8, after V lost 5 bases and J lost 5 bases. The CDR3 runs to 14 residues. Germline V gene sequence: CDR1 MDHEN, CDR2 SYDVKM. In DNA form, the CDR3 reads TGTGCCAGCAGTACCCTGAGGGGGCGGACTGAAGCTTTCTTT. Its protein product is CASSTLRGRTEAFF.

This clone was found once. The V gene is TRBV5-6, the J gene TRBJ2-7; D is uncertain. In germline, CDR1 is SGHDT, CDR2 YYEEEE. This CDR3 region has 12 residues. Between the trimmed V and J ends, which lost 4 bases and 5 bases, there was a span of 10 bases. The DNA of the CDR3 is TGTGCCAGCAGCCGGATCTCGAACGAGCAGTACTTC. It yields the protein CASSRISNEQYF.

The J gene is TRBJ2-7, the V gene TRBV2; TRBD1 might be the D (7 bases). Germline V gives CDR1 SNHLY, CDR2 FYNNEI. CDR3 size: 15 residues. Between the trimmed V and J ends, which lost 7 bases and 0 bases, there was a span of 16 bases. This chain's CDR3 is CASTRENRGSYEQYF. The CDR3 bases are TGTGCCAGCACTCGGGAGAACAGGGGCTCCTACGAGCAGTACTTC.

The chain links TRBV19 to TRBJ1-2; D may be TRBD1 (5 bases). From germline, CDR1 is LNHDA and CDR2 SQIVND (reference sequence). Trimming pared 5 bases from V and 4 bases from J, leaving 11 bases between. The CDR3 extends over 13 amino acids. DNA for the CDR3: TGTGCCAGTAGTCCAGGCAGGGCCTATGGCTACACCTTC. Protein: CASSPGRAYGYTF.

This clone was counted between two and nine times. The genes are TRBV6-1 and TRBJ1-1, with D perhaps matching TRBD1 (5 bases). With 6 bases removed from V and 0 bases from J, the gap between germline ends came to 8 bases. Per the germline V gene, CDR1 is MNHNS and CDR2 is SASEGT. The CDR3 contains 13 residues. This CDR3 reads CASRSRVNTEAFF. In DNA form, the CDR3 reads TGTGCCAGCAGGAGCAGGGTGAACACTGAAGCTTTCTTT.

The table lists this clone with a few counts. The CDR3 protein is CASGAGGLYGYTF. The CDR3 bases are TGTGCCAGCGGGGCAGGGGGCCTCTATGGCTACACCTTC. The chain links TRBV2 to TRBJ1-2; 8 nucleotides align to TRBD1. Germline CDR1 and CDR2: SNHLY and FYNNEI. The V segment lost 8 bases and the J segment 4 bases; nucleotides outside the gene matches: 6. This CDR3 is 13 amino acids long.